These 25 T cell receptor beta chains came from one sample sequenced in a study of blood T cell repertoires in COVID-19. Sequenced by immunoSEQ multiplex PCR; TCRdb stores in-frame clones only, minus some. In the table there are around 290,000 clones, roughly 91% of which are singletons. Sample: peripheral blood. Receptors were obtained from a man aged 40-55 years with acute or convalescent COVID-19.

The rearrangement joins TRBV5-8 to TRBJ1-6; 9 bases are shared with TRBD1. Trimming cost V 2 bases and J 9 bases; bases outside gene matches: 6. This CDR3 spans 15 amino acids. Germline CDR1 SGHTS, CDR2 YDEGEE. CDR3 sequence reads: CASSFSDRGTSPLHF. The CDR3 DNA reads TGTGCCAGCAGCTTCTCCGACAGGGGGACTTCACCCCTCCACTTT.

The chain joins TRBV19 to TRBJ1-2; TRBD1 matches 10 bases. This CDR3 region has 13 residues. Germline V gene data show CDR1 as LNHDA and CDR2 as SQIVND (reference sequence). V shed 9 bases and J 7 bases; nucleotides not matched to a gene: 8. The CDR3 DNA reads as TGTGCCAGCCTGGACAGGGGGAATGGTGGCTACACCTTC. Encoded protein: CASLDRGNGGYTF.

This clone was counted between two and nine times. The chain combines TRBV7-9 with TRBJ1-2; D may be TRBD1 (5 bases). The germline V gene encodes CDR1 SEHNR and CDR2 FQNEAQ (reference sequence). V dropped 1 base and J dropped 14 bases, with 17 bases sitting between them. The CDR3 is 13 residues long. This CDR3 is CASSLEADQGDTF. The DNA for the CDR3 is TGTGCCAGCAGCTTAGAGGCAGACCAAGGGGATACCTTC.

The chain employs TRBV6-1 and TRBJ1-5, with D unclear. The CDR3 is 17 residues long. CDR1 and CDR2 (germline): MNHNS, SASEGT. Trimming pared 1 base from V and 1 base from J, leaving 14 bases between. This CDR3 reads CASSEGKRTGSNQPQHF. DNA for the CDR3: TGTGCCAGCAGTGAAGGGAAAAGGACGGGGAGCAATCAGCCCCAGCATTTT.

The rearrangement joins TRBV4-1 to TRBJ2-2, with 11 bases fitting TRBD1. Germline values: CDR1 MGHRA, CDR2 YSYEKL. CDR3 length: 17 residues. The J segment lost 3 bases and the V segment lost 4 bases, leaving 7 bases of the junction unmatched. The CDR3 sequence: CASSPLRDRGDTGELFF. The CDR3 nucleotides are TGCGCCAGCAGCCCCCTCCGGGACAGGGGGGACACCGGGGAGCTGTTTTTT.

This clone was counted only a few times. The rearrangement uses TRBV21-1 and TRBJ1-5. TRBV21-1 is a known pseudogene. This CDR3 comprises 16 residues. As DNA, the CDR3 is TGTGCCAGCAGCTCCCGGGGGGGGGAGGCTTATCAGCCCCAGCATTTT. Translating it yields CASSSRGGEAYQPQHF.

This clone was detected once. The CDR3 nucleotides are TGTGCCAGCAGCGTAGAACAGGGGGTTTCACCCCTCCACTTT. The encoded protein is CASSVEQGVSPLHF. This chain connects TRBV9 to TRBJ1-6, with 8 bases aligning to TRBD1. With 0 bases clipped from V and 9 bases from J, the junction kept 2 bases outside the gene matches. Germline-derived CDR1 and CDR2 are SGDLS and YYNGEE. This CDR3 has 14 residues.

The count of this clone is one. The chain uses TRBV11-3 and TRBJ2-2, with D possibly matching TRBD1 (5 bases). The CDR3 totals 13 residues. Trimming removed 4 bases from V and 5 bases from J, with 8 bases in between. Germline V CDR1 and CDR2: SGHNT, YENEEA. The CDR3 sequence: CASSSTETGELFF. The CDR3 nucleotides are TGTGCCAGCAGCTCGACAGAAACCGGGGAGCTGTTTTTT.

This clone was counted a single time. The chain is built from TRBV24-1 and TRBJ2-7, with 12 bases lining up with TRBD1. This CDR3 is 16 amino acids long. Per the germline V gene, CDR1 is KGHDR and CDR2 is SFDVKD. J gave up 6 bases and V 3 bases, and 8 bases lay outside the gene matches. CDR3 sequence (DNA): TGTGCCACCAGTGATACCTCGGGACAGGGGGCCCGCGAGCAGTACTTC. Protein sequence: CATSDTSGQGAREQYF.

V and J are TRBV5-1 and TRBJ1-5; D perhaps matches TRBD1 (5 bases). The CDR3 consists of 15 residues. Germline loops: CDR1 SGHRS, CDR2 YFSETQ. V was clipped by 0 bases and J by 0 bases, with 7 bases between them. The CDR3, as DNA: TGCGCCAGCAGCTTGGAGGGGATTAGCAATCAGCCCCAGCATTTT. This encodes CASSLEGISNQPQHF.

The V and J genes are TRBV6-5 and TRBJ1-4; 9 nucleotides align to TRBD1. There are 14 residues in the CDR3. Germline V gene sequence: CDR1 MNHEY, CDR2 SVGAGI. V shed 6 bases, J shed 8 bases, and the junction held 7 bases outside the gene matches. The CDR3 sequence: CASSLRTGDEKLFF. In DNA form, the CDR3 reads TGTGCCAGCAGCCTACGGACAGGGGACGAAAAACTGTTTTTT.

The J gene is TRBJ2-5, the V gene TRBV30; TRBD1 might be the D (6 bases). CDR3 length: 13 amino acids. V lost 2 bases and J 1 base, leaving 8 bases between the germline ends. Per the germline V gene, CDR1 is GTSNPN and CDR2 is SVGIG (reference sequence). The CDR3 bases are TGTGCCTGGAGTACAGGGTCCCAAGAGACCCAGTACTTC. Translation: CAWSTGSQETQYF.

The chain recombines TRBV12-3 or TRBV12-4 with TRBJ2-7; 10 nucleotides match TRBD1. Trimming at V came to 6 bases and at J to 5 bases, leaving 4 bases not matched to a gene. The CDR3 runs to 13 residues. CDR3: CASRKTGGNEQYF. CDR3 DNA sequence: TGTGCCAGCAGGAAGACAGGGGGCAACGAGCAGTACTTC.

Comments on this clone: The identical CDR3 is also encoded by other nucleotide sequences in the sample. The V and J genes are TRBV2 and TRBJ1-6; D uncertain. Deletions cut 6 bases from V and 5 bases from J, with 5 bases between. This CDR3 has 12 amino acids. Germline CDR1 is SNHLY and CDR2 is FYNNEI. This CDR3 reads CASRADNSPLHF. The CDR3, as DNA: TGTGCCAGCAGGGCCGATAATTCACCCCTCCACTTT.

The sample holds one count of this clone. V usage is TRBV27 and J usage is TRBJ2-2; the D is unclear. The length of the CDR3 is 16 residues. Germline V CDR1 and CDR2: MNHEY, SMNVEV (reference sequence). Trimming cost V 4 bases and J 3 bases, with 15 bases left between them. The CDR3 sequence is CASSSTEPYYTGELFF. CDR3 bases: TGTGCCAGCAGTTCGACGGAGCCGTATTACACCGGGGAGCTGTTTTTT.

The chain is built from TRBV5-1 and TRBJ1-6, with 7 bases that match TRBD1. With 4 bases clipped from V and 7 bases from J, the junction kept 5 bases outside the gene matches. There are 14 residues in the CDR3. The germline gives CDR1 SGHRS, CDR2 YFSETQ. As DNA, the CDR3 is TGCGCCAGCAGCCCTGGACAGGAGAATTCACCCCTCCACTTT. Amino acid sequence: CASSPGQENSPLHF.

DNA for the CDR3: TGTGCCAGCAGCTTGGCCATTTGGGGACATCTCACAGATACGCAGTATTTT. It encodes CASSLAIWGHLTDTQYF. The rearrangement joins TRBV5-6 to TRBJ2-3; perhaps TRBD1 as D (6 bases). Per the germline V gene, CDR1 is SGHDT and CDR2 is YYEEEE. The CDR3 extends over 17 amino acids. V was clipped by 0 bases and J by 2 bases, with 16 bases between them. Complete variable domain (other parts from reference TRBV5-6 and TRBJ2-3): DAGVTQSPTHLIKTRGQQVTLRCSPKSGHDTVSWYQQALGQGPQFIFQYYEEEERQRGNFPDRFSGHQFPNYSSELNVNALLLGDSALYLCASSLAIWGHLTDTQYFGPGTRLTVL.

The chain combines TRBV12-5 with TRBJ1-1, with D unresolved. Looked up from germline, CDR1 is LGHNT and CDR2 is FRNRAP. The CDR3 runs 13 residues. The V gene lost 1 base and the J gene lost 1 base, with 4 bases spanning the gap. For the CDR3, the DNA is TGTGCTAGTGGTTTGGAGCCGAACACTGAAGCTTTCTTT. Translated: CASGLEPNTEAFF.

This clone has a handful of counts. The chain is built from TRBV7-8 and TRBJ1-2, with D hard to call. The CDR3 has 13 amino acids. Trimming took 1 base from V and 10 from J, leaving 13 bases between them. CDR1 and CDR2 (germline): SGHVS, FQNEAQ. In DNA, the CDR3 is TGTGCCAGCAGCTTAGGCCCCACATCAGTCTACACCTTC. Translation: CASSLGPTSVYTF.

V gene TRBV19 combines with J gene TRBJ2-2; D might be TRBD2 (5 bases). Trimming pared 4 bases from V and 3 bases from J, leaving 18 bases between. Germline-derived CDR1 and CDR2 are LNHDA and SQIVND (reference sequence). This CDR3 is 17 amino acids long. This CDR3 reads CASSKGSFLGDTGELFF. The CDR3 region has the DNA TGTGCCAGTAGTAAAGGGAGCTTTCTAGGTGACACCGGGGAGCTGTTTTTT. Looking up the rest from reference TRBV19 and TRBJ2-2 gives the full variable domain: DGGITQSPKYLFRKEGQNVTLSCEQNLNHDAMYWYRQDPGQGLRLIYYSQIVNDFQKGDIAEGYSVSREKKESFPLTVTSAQKNPTAFYLCASSKGSFLGDTGELFFGEGSRLTVL.

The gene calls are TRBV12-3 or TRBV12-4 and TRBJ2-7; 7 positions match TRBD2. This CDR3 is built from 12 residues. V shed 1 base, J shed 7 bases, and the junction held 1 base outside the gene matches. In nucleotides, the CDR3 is TGTGCCAGCAGTTTAGGGGAGGGAGAGCAGTACTTC. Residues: CASSLGEGEQYF.

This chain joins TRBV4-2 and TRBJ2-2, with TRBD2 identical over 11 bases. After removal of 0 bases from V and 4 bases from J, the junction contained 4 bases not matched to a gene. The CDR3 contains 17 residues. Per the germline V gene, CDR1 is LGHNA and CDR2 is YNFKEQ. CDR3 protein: CASSQDPLAGGTGELFF. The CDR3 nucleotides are TGTGCCAGCAGCCAAGACCCGCTAGCGGGGGGCACCGGGGAGCTGTTTTTT.

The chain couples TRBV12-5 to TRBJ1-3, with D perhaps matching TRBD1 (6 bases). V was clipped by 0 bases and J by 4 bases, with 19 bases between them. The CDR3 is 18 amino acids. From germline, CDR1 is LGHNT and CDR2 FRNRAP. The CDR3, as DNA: TGTGCTAGTGGTTTGGTACACTTCGTTACAGGGCAAGGAAACACCATATATTTT. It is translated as CASGLVHFVTGQGNTIYF.

In DNA, the CDR3 is TGTGCCATCAAGGGGCAGGGGGCGTACGAGCAGTACTTC. It is translated as CAIKGQGAYEQYF. J is TRBJ2-7 and V is TRBV10-3; 8 bases are a match to TRBD1. The CDR3 has 13 residues. Germline V gene data show CDR1 as ENHRY and CDR2 as SYGVKD. With 7 bases clipped from V and 4 bases from J, the junction kept 6 bases outside the gene matches.

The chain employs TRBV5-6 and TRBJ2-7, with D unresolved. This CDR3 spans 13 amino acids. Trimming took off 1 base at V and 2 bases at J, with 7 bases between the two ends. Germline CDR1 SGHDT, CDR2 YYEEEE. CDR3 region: CASSLRGTYEQYF. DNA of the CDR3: TGTGCCAGCAGCTTGCGCGGAACCTACGAGCAGTACTTC.